The entry below describes one T cell receptor (beta chain). This sample was taken from a study of CD8 T cells in Susac syndrome. Germline values: CDR1 MNHNY, CDR2 SVGAGI (reference sequence). The ends lost 2 bases at V and 8 bases at J; junction bases unmatched: 5. The CDR3 has 15 residues. An input of roughly 0.5 to 1 ug of RNA was subjected to reverse transcription using random hexamers. TCRdb re-called the immunoSEQ multiplex PCR reads with MiXCR, one entry per CDR3 protein. Of 150,000 to 200,000 distinct CDR3 sequences in the sample, around 90% were seen once. The chain is built from TRBV6-6 and TRBJ2-2; 10 nucleotides agree with TRBD1. The TCR originated in a human donor with Susac syndrome. The specimen was CD4+ T cells from PBMCs. The CDR3 DNA sequence: TGTGCCAGCAGTTACGGGGACAGGGGTGTTGGGGAGCTGTTTTTT. This encodes CASSYGDRGVGELFF.